A single sample is the source of the 9 T cell receptor beta chains below, sequenced in a study of cytotoxic CD8 clonotypes in ibrutinib-treated CLL. TCRdb's table, derived via immunoSEQ multiplex PCR, lists solely in-frame clones and lacks some. The sample has 30,000 to 40,000 clones, 69% seen once; the top ten hold approximately 30%. This specimen consisted of PBMCs, obtained before ibrutinib treatment. The receptor set was obtained from a human donor with chronic lymphocytic leukemia.

This clone was recorded once. The CDR3 spells CASSPKDGQAYNEQFF. CDR3 sequence (DNA): TGTGCCAGCAGCCCCAAGGACGGACAGGCCTACAATGAGCAGTTCTTC. The chain employs TRBV7-8 and TRBJ2-1; the match to TRBD1 covers 7 bases. CDR1 SGHVS and CDR2 FQNEAQ come from the germline V gene. After removal of 5 bases from V and 2 bases from J, the junction contained 9 bases not matched to a gene. The CDR3 is 16 amino acids.

The rearrangement joins TRBV5-1 to TRBJ2-2; D is tentatively TRBD1 or TRBD2 (5 bases each). The germline V gene encodes CDR1 SGHRS and CDR2 YFSETQ. CDR3 size: 15 residues. V was clipped by 0 bases and J by 6 bases, with 12 bases between them. CDR3 residues: CASSLVAGTAGELFF. CDR3 nucleotide sequence: TGCGCCAGCAGCTTGGTGGCAGGGACCGCCGGGGAGCTGTTTTTT.

The chain joins TRBV28 to TRBJ2-5, with TRBD2 matching 9 bases. CDR1 is MDHEN, CDR2 SYDVKM, per germline. After removal of 5 bases from V and 7 bases from J, the junction contained 8 bases not matched to a gene. The CDR3 has 14 residues. CDR3 residues: CASSALAGEGTQYF. The CDR3 coding sequence is TGTGCCAGCAGTGCGTTAGCGGGAGAGGGGACCCAGTACTTC. The whole variable domain, filled in from reference TRBV28 and TRBJ2-5, reads DVKVTQSSRYLVKRTGEKVFLECVQDMDHENMFWYRQDPGLGLRLIYFSYDVKMKEKGDIPEGYSVSREKKERFSLILESASTNQTSMYLCASSALAGEGTQYFGPGTRLLVL.

The V and J genes are TRBV6-1 and TRBJ2-7, with TRBD1 matching over 9 bases. V trimming: 2 bases; J trimming: 2 bases; junction bases outside the gene matches: 7. The CDR3 sequence is 16 residues long. Per the germline V gene, CDR1 is MNHNS and CDR2 is SASEGT. CDR3 coding DNA: TGTGCCAGCAGTGAATTAGGGACAGGGATTACCTACGAGCAGTACTTC. As protein: CASSELGTGITYEQYF.

V usage is TRBV6-5 and J usage is TRBJ2-7, with 9 bases that match TRBD1. The CDR3 runs to 15 residues. CDR1 MNHEY and CDR2 SVGAGI come from the germline V gene. Germline trimming cut 7 bases from V and 2 bases from J; bases unmatched to any gene: 9. As DNA, the CDR3 is TGTGCCAGCAAGTTACGGGGACAGGGTCCCTACGAGCAGTACTTC. It encodes CASKLRGQGPYEQYF.

The chain uses TRBV4-2 and TRBJ2-3, with D tentatively TRBD1 (6 bases). Trimming stripped 2 bases from V and 1 base from J, with 19 bases between. The CDR3 length is 18 residues. Germline CDR1 and CDR2: LGHNA and YNFKEQ. The CDR3 here is CASSQRAGTPLGTDTQYF. The CDR3 DNA follows: TGTGCCAGCAGCCAACGTGCCGGGACACCCCTCGGCACAGATACGCAGTATTTT.

V is TRBV5-1 and J is TRBJ1-2; 7 nucleotides line up with TRBD1. This CDR3 has 15 residues. The germline CDR1 and CDR2 sequences are SGHRS and YFSETQ. V gave up 4 bases and J gave up 8 bases; unmatched junction bases: 14. The DNA of the CDR3 is TGCGCCAGCAGCCTCACGGGGCCAAAAGGGGGCGGCTACACCTTC. This codes for CASSLTGPKGGGYTF. Full variable domain (remainder filled in from reference TRBV5-1 and TRBJ1-2): KAGVTQTPRYLIKTRGQQVTLSCSPISGHRSVSWYQQTPGQGLQFLFEYFSETQRNKGNFPGRFSGRQFSNSRSEMNVSTLELGDSALYLCASSLTGPKGGGYTFGSGTRLTVV.

Turning to this clone: At one of its ends the junction is not consistent with the germline gene, which may arise from a read error. The chain is built from TRBV9 and TRBJ1-2, with no clear D. Germline V gene lookup returns CDR1 SGDLS and CDR2 YYNGEE. The CDR3 is made up of 10 amino acids. The CDR3 sequence is CASSGRDSQF. CDR3 DNA sequence: TGTGCCAGCAGCGGTCGGGATTCCCAGTTC. Using reference TRBV9 and TRBJ1-2 for the parts outside the CDR3, the full variable domain is DSGVTQTPKHLITATGQRVTLRCSPRSGDLSVYWYQQSLDQGLQFLIQYYNGEERAKGNILERFSAQQFPDLHSELNLSSLELGDSALYFCASSGRDSQFGSGTRLTVV.

This clone came up a few times. The chain links TRBV7-2 to TRBJ2-5; no definite D call. The V gene lost 6 bases and the J gene lost 0 bases, with 11 bases spanning the gap. The germline V gene encodes CDR1 SGHTA and CDR2 FQGNSA. The CDR3 covers 14 residues. CDR3 in amino acids: CASRNQINQETQYF. DNA of the CDR3: TGTGCCAGCAGAAACCAGATAAACCAAGAGACCCAGTACTTC.